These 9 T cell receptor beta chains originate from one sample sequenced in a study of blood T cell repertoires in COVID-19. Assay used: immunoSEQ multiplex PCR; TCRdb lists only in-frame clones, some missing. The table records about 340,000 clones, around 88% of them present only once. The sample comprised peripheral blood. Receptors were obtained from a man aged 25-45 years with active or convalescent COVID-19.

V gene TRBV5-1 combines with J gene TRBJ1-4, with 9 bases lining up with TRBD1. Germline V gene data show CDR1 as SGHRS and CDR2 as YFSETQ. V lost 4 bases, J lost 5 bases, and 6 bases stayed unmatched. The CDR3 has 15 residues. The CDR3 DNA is TGCGCCAGCAGCGGCCCGGGACAGGGAAATGAAAAACTGTTTTTT. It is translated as CASSGPGQGNEKLFF. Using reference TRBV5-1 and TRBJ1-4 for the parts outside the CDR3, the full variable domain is KAGVTQTPRYLIKTRGQQVTLSCSPISGHRSVSWYQQTPGQGLQFLFEYFSETQRNKGNFPGRFSGRQFSNSRSEMNVSTLELGDSALYLCASSGPGQGNEKLFFGSGTQLSVL.

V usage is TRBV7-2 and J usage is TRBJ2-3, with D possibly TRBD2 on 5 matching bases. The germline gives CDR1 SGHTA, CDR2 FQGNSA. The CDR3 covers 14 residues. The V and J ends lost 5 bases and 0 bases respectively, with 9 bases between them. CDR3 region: CASSRRTSTDTQYF. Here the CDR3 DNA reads TGTGCCAGCAGCCGCCGGACTAGCACAGATACGCAGTATTTT. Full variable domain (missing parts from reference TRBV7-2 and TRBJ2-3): GAGVSQSPSNKVTEKGKDVELRCDPISGHTALYWYRQSLGQGLEFLIYFQGNSAPDKSGLPSDRFSAERTGGSVSTLTIQRTQQEDSAVYLCASSRRTSTDTQYFGPGTRLTVL.

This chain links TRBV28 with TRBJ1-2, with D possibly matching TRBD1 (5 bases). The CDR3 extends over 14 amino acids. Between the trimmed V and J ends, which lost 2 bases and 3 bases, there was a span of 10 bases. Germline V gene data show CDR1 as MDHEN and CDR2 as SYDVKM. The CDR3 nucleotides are TGTGCCAGCAGTTTAAGTCAGGGTGACTATGGCTACACCTTC. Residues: CASSLSQGDYGYTF.

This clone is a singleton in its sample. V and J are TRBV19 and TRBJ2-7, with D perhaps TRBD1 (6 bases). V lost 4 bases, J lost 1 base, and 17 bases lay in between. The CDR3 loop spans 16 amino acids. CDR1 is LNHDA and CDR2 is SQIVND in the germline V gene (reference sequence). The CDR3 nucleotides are TGTGCCAGTAGTACCCGCGGACAGCTCCCTTCCTACGAGCAGTACTTC. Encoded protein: CASSTRGQLPSYEQYF.

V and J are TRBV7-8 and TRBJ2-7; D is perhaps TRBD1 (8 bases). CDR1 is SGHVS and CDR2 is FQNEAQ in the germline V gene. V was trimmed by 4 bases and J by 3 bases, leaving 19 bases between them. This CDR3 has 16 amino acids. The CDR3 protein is CASSSRRQGRGYEQYF. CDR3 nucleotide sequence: TGTGCCAGCAGCTCCCGCCGACAGGGGAGGGGCTACGAGCAGTACTTC. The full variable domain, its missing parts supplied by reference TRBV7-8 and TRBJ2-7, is GAGVSQSPRYKVAKRGQDVALRCDPISGHVSLFWYQQALGQGPEFLTYFQNEAQLDKSGLPSDRFFAERPEGSVSTLKIQRTQQEDSAVYLCASSSRRQGRGYEQYFGPGTRLTVT.

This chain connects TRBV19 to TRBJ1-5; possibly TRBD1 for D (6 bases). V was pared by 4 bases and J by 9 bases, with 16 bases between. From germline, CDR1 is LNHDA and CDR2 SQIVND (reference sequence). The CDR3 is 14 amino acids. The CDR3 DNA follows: TGTGCCAGTAGTACTGACGGTTTCAGGGGGCCCCAGCATTTT. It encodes CASSTDGFRGPQHF.

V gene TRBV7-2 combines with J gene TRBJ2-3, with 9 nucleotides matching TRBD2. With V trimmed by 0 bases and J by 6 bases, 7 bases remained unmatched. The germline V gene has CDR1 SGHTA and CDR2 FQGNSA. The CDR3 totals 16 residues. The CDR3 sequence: CASSLARAGGVDTQYF. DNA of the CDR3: TGTGCCAGCAGCTTAGCGAGAGCGGGGGGCGTCGATACGCAGTATTTT.

The CDR3 coding sequence is TGTGCCACCAGTGTATCGCAGGGGAGAACCCATGAGCAGTTCTTC. Its protein is CATSVSQGRTHEQFF. The rearrangement joins TRBV24-1 to TRBJ2-1, with D possibly TRBD1 on 6 matching bases. The germline CDR1 and CDR2 sequences are KGHDR and SFDVKD. This CDR3 spans 15 amino acids. With 5 bases removed from V and 8 bases from J, the gap between germline ends came to 18 bases.

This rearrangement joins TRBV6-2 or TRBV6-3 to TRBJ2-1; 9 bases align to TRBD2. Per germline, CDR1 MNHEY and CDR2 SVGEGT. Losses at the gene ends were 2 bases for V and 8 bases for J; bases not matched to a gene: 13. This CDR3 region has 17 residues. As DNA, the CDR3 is TGTGCCAGCAGTTACCCCCCATTAGCGGGAGCAAGCGATGAGCAGTTCTTC. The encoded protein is CASSYPPLAGASDEQFF.